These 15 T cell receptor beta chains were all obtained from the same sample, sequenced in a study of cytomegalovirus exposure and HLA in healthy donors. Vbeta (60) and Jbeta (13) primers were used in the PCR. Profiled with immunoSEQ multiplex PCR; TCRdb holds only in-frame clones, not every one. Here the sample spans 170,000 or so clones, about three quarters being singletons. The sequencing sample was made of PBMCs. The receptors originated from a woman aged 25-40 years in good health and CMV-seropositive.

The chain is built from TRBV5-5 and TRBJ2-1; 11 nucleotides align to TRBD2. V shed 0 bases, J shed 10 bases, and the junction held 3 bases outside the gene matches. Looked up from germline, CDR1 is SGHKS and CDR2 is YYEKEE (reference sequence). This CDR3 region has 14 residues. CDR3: CASSLVLAGDEQFF. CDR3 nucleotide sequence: TGTGCCAGCAGCTTGGTACTAGCGGGAGACGAGCAGTTCTTC.

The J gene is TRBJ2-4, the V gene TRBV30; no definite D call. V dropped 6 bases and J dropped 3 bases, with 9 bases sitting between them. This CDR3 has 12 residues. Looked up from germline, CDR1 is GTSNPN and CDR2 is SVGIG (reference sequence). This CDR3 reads CACDPGKNIQYF. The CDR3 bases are TGTGCCTGTGACCCAGGCAAAAACATTCAGTACTTC.

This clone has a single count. CDR3 coding DNA: TGCGCCAGCAGCCAAGATTTAGGACTAGCCTCCCGAAGCTCTGGGGCCAACGTCCTGACTTTC. It specifies CASSQDLGLASRSSGANVLTF. V and J are TRBV4-3 and TRBJ2-6; 8 bases fit TRBD2. Per the germline V gene, CDR1 is LGHNA and CDR2 is YSLEER. This CDR3 is 21 amino acids long. V gave up 0 bases and J gave up 0 bases; unmatched junction bases: 13.

The CDR3 coding sequence is TGTGCCTGGAGTGTATCCCCCACAGCTGGGCCCCAGCATTTT. Translation: CAWSVSPTAGPQHF. The chain has TRBV30 and TRBJ1-5; D call uncertain. CDR3 size: 14 residues. Trimming shortened V by 0 bases and J by 9 bases, and 15 bases separated the two germline ends. The germline V gene encodes CDR1 GTSNPN and CDR2 SVGIG (reference sequence).

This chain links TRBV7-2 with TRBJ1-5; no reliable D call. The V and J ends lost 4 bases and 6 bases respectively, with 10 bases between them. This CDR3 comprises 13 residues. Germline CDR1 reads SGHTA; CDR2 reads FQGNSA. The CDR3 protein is CASSSSTGQPQHF. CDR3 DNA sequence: TGTGCCAGCAGCTCCTCCACGGGTCAGCCCCAGCATTTT.

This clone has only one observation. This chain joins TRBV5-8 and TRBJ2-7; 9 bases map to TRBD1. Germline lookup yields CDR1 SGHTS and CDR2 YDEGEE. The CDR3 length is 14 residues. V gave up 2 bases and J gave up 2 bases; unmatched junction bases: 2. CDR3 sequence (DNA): TGTGCCAGCAGCTTCGGACAGGGGCCCTACGAGCAGTACTTC. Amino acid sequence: CASSFGQGPYEQYF.

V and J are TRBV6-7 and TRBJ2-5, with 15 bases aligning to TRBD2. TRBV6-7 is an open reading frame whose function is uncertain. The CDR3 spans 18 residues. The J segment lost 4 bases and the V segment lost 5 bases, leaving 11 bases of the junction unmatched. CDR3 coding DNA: TGTGCCAGCAGTCCCCCAGGACTAGCGGGAGGGCCCTCAGAGACCCAGTACTTC. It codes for CASSPPGLAGGPSETQYF.

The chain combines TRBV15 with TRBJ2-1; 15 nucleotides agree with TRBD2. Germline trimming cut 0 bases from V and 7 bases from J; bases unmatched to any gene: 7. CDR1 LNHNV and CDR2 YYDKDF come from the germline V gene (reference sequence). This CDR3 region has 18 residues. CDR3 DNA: TGTGCCACCAGCAGAGACTATTCCGGACTAGCGGGAGGGAATGAGCAGTTCTTC. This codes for CATSRDYSGLAGGNEQFF.

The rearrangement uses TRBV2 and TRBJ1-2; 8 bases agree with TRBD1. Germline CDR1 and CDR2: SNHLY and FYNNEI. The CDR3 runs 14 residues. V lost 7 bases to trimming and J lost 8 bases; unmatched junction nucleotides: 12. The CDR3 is CASTPDRGVGGYTF. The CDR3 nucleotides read TGTGCCAGCACCCCTGACAGGGGAGTGGGGGGCTACACCTTC.

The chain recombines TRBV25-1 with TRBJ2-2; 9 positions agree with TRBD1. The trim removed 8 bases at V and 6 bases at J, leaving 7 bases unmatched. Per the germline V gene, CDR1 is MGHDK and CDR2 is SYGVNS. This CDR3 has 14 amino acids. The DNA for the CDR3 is TGTGCCAGCGGCGAGGACAGGGGATCCGGGGAGCTGTTTTTT. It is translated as CASGEDRGSGELFF.

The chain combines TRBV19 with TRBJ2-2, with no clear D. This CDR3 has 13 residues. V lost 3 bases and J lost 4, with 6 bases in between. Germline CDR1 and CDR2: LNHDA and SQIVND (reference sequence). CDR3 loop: CASSIRVTGELFF. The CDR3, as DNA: TGTGCCAGTAGTATTCGGGTCACCGGGGAGCTGTTTTTT. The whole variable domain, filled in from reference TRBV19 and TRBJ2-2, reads DGGITQSPKYLFRKEGQNVTLSCEQNLNHDAMYWYRQDPGQGLRLIYYSQIVNDFQKGDIAEGYSVSREKKESFPLTVTSAQKNPTAFYLCASSIRVTGELFFGEGSRLTVL.

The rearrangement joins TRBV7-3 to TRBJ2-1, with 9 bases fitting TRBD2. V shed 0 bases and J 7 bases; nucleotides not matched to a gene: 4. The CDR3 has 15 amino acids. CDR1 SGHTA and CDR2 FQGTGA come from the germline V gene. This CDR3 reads CASSLTSGSRNEQFF. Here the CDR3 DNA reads TGTGCCAGCAGCTTAACTAGCGGGAGTCGTAATGAGCAGTTCTTC.

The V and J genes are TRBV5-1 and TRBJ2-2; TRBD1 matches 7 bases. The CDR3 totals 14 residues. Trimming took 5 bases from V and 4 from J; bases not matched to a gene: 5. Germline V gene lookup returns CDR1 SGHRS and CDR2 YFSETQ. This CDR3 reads CASRGQSSTGELFF. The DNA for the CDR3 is TGCGCCAGCAGGGGACAGTCGAGCACCGGGGAGCTGTTTTTT.

CDR3 loop: CAWRGAGGRTDTQYF. The CDR3 DNA reads TGTGCCTGGAGGGGAGCAGGGGGCAGGACAGATACGCAGTATTTT. This sequence joins TRBV30 and TRBJ2-3; TRBD1 agrees at 8 bases. CDR1 and CDR2 (germline): GTSNPN, SVGIG (reference sequence). The CDR3 totals 15 residues. Trimming at V came to 3 bases and at J to 3 bases, leaving 8 bases not matched to a gene.

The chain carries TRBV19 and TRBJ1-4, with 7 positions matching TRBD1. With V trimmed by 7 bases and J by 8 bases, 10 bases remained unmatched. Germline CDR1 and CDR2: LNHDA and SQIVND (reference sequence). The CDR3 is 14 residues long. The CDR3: CASTYRGSFEKLFF. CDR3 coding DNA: TGTGCCAGTACCTACAGGGGAAGTTTCGAAAAACTGTTTTTT.